This T cell receptor beta chain was captured by sequencing in a study of cytomegalovirus exposure and HLA in healthy donors. For the study at large: Caucasian-associated ancestry cluster membership applied to about 83% of approximately 420 genotyped donors.

The primer mix had 60 Vbeta and 13 Jbeta primers. The repertoire was sequenced with immunoSEQ multiplex PCR; TCRdb's copy has only in-frame clones and lacks some. The table shows about 210,000 clones, with about 90% occurring only once. The length of the CDR3 is 13 residues. CDR1 is GTSNPN, CDR2 SVGIG, per germline (reference sequence). Trimming took off 0 bases at V and 7 bases at J, with 10 bases between the two ends. With respect to this clone: Antigen: not known.

General study points: Equally common other TCR beta chains were less clonally expanded than HLA-associated ones, a later analysis found. Rarity held for most TCR sequences, but there were some public TCRs that occurred in many donors.

Sequences were obtained from PBMCs. This TCR was recovered from a boy aged 2 to 9 in good health and CMV-seronegative. This sequence joins TRBV30 and TRBJ2-1; no definite D call. The CDR3 DNA reads as TGTGCCTGGAGTGTCTCAGGAAGGAATGAGCAGTTCTTC. This sequence encodes CAWSVSGRNEQFF.